These 19 T cell receptor beta chains came from one sample sequenced in a study of shared clonotypes between healthy human individuals. Using immunoSEQ multiplex PCR, the repertoire was profiled, and TCRdb retains in-frame clones only, with some absent. The data contain roughly 570,000 clones, 98% of them singletons. Naive CD8 populations comprised CD45RO-negative cells positively selected for CCR7, excluding terminally differentiated effector memory CD45RA+ cells. Specimen: naive CD8+ T cells sorted from blood. All receptors come from a young man in good health.

This CDR3 is CASSHDDRGYGYTF. In nucleotides, the CDR3 is TGCGCCAGCAGCCATGACGACAGGGGGTATGGCTACACCTTC. The chain carries TRBV4-1 and TRBJ1-2, with 9 positions matching TRBD1. The CDR3 runs to 14 residues. From germline, CDR1 is MGHRA and CDR2 YSYEKL. J lost 5 bases, V lost 3 bases, and 4 bases had no gene match.

This chain uses TRBV5-4 with TRBJ2-7; D may be TRBD2 (6 bases). V lost 3 bases to trimming and J lost 8 bases, with 9 bases between them. Germline CDR1 is SGHNT and CDR2 is YYREEE (reference sequence). There are 11 residues in the CDR3. This CDR3 is CASSWGDKQYF. The CDR3 DNA is TGTGCCAGCAGCTGGGGGGATAAGCAGTACTTC.

The chain employs TRBV4-1 and TRBJ2-7; D might be TRBD1 (6 bases). This CDR3 spans 13 amino acids. Germline V gives CDR1 MGHRA, CDR2 YSYEKL. V was trimmed by 4 bases and J by 3 bases, leaving 10 bases between them. CDR3 sequence reads: CASSRTDSYEQYF. DNA of the CDR3: TGCGCCAGCAGCCGCACGGACAGCTACGAGCAGTACTTC.

V and J are TRBV15 and TRBJ2-7; 7 positions match TRBD1. The germline gives CDR1 LNHNV, CDR2 YYDKDF (reference sequence). Trimming cost V 1 base and J 2 bases; bases outside gene matches: 8. The CDR3 is 16 residues long. The CDR3 loop is CATSRGAGTETYEQYF. The CDR3, as DNA: TGTGCCACCAGCAGAGGGGCCGGGACAGAGACCTACGAGCAGTACTTC.

The V gene is TRBV7-8, the J gene TRBJ2-7, with TRBD1 matching over 7 bases. The germline V gene encodes CDR1 SGHVS and CDR2 FQNEAQ. The CDR3 totals 16 residues. V lost 7 bases, J lost 0 bases, and 12 bases stayed unmatched. CDR3 nucleotide sequence: TGTGCCAGCACCACGGAGACAGGGCAAAGCTCCTACGAGCAGTACTTC. It codes for CASTTETGQSSYEQYF. Filled out from reference TRBV7-8 and TRBJ2-7, the complete variable domain reads GAGVSQSPRYKVAKRGQDVALRCDPISGHVSLFWYQQALGQGPEFLTYFQNEAQLDKSGLPSDRFFAERPEGSVSTLKIQRTQQEDSAVYLCASTTETGQSSYEQYFGPGTRLTVT.

This clone was recorded only once. The chain couples TRBV5-5 to TRBJ2-5; 11 bases align to TRBD2. Germline CDR1 and CDR2: SGHKS and YYEKEE (reference sequence). Trimming took 7 bases from V and 5 from J; bases not matched to a gene: 10. CDR3 length: 15 amino acids. The CDR3 DNA follows: TGTGCCAGCCACTTACTAGCGGGAGAGGGGGAGACCCAGTACTTC. It specifies CASHLLAGEGETQYF.

The V and J genes are TRBV4-3 and TRBJ2-1; D is unclear. Per the germline V gene, CDR1 is LGHNA and CDR2 is YSLEER. This CDR3 has 12 amino acids. Trimming cost V 1 base and J 9 bases, with 7 bases left between them. The DNA of the CDR3 is TGCGCCAGCAGCCAAGTTCCCGGTGAGCAGTTCTTC. Protein sequence: CASSQVPGEQFF.

The chain combines TRBV14 with TRBJ2-7; 8 bases agree with TRBD2. The CDR3 covers 14 residues. V lost 5 bases to trimming and J lost 2 bases; unmatched junction nucleotides: 5. Germline V gene data show CDR1 as SGHDN and CDR2 as FVKESK. The CDR3 region is CASSTPGGAYEQYF. In nucleotides, the CDR3 is TGTGCCAGCAGCACCCCCGGGGGGGCCTACGAGCAGTACTTC.

The chain is built from TRBV28 and TRBJ2-7, with 7 nucleotides matching TRBD2. CDR1 is MDHEN, CDR2 SYDVKM, per germline. The junction had 9 bases not matched to a gene; V was cut back by 8 bases and J by 5 bases. The CDR3 covers 13 residues. The CDR3 region is CASLGGGRDEQYF. CDR3 sequence (DNA): TGTGCCAGCCTTGGGGGTGGGAGGGACGAGCAGTACTTC.

The chain uses TRBV15 and TRBJ2-5, with D perhaps assigned TRBD1 or TRBD2 (6 bases each). CDR1 is LNHNV, CDR2 YYDKDF, per germline (reference sequence). The CDR3 runs to 16 residues. Trimming stripped 2 bases from V and 1 base from J, with 14 bases between. The CDR3 DNA reads TGTGCCACCAGCAGACTTGGGGGGCTTCGCCAAGAGACCCAGTACTTC. It specifies CATSRLGGLRQETQYF.

The CDR3 loop reads CASSFRPSTDTQYF. The CDR3 nucleotides are TGCGCCAGCAGCTTCAGACCTAGCACAGATACGCAGTATTTT. The V gene is TRBV5-1, the J gene TRBJ2-3; D gene unclear. The germline gives CDR1 SGHRS, CDR2 YFSETQ. Trimming took off 2 bases at V and 0 bases at J, with 7 bases between the two ends. CDR3 size: 14 residues.

V usage is TRBV29-1 and J usage is TRBJ2-2; 10 nucleotides align to TRBD1. Germline lookup yields CDR1 SQVTM and CDR2 ANQGSEA. J was trimmed by 7 bases and V by 3 bases; bases with no gene match: 5. This CDR3 is 14 amino acids long. The CDR3 sequence is CSVEGDRGGGELFF. The CDR3 DNA reads as TGCAGCGTTGAGGGGGACAGGGGAGGCGGGGAGCTGTTTTTT.

The chain combines TRBV10-3 with TRBJ2-7, with D unresolved. V lost 2 bases, J lost 4 bases, and 12 bases lay in between. Germline V lookup: CDR1 ENHRY, CDR2 SYGVKD. The CDR3 has 14 residues. The CDR3 sequence is CAISETTPGYEQYF. CDR3 sequence (DNA): TGTGCCATCAGTGAGACTACCCCCGGGTACGAGCAGTACTTC.

This chain links TRBV30 with TRBJ1-2; 9 bases align to TRBD1. In germline, CDR1 is GTSNPN, CDR2 SVGIG (reference sequence). The CDR3 runs to 14 residues. With 5 bases clipped from V and 2 bases from J, the junction kept 6 bases outside the gene matches. The CDR3 sequence is CAWLLTGGNYGYTF. Written as DNA, the CDR3 is TGTGCCTGGTTGTTGACAGGGGGAAACTATGGCTACACCTTC.

This clone appeared once. The chain is built from TRBV19 and TRBJ1-5, with D uncertain. V was cut by 1 base and J by 3 bases, with 10 bases left in between. The CDR3 is 15 amino acids. Germline values: CDR1 LNHDA, CDR2 SQIVND (reference sequence). In DNA, the CDR3 is TGTGCCAGTAGTATAGGAGAGTTCTTCAATCAGCCCCAGCATTTT. Protein: CASSIGEFFNQPQHF.

Turning to this clone: This sample also contains other DNA sequences that code for the same CDR3. The J gene is TRBJ2-7, the V gene TRBV29-1, with D possibly being TRBD1 or TRBD2 (5 bases each). Trimming removed 6 bases at V and 3 bases at J, with 12 bases between. This CDR3 comprises 12 residues. Germline-derived CDR1 and CDR2 are SQVTM and ANQGSEA. CDR3 protein: CSVEGRNYEQYF. As DNA, the CDR3 is TGCAGCGTAGAGGGACGGAACTACGAGCAGTACTTC.

The chain is built from TRBV7-2 and TRBJ2-3; D is uncertain. With 0 bases removed from V and 2 bases from J, the gap between germline ends came to 6 bases. Germline V lookup: CDR1 SGHTA, CDR2 FQGNSA. The CDR3 is made up of 14 amino acids. The DNA of the CDR3 is TGTGCCAGCAGCTTAGCCAGCTACACAGATACGCAGTATTTT. It translates to CASSLASYTDTQYF.

The V call is TRBV19, the J call TRBJ1-5, with TRBD1 as a possible D gene (5 bases). V was cut by 5 bases and J by 6 bases, with 14 bases left in between. Per the germline V gene, CDR1 is LNHDA and CDR2 is SQIVND (reference sequence). The CDR3 has 14 residues. The CDR3 DNA is TGTGCCAGTAGTTTCAGGGTTCCCGGTCAGCCCCAGCATTTT. Protein: CASSFRVPGQPQHF.

This rearrangement joins TRBV7-8 to TRBJ2-3, with 9 bases lining up with TRBD2. The CDR3 is made up of 19 amino acids. Germline values: CDR1 SGHVS, CDR2 FQNEAQ. V was clipped by 5 bases and J by 3 bases; unmatched bases: 18. The CDR3 protein is CASSPAPSLAGEQTDTQYF. The DNA of the CDR3 is TGTGCCAGCAGCCCGGCCCCCTCTTTAGCGGGAGAACAAACAGATACGCAGTATTTT.